One and the same sample provided the 12 T cell receptor beta chains below, sequenced in a study of cytomegalovirus exposure and HLA in healthy donors. Amplification used 60 Vbeta primers and 13 Jbeta primers. The assay was immunoSEQ multiplex PCR, and TCRdb's table has in-frame clones only and misses some. The table includes 100,000 to 150,000 clones, approximately 87% detected once. Material: PBMCs. These TCRs come from a young man in good health and CMV-seropositive.

The chain combines TRBV5-4 with TRBJ1-1; TRBD1 agrees at 7 bases. With 3 bases clipped from V and 4 bases from J, the junction kept 9 bases outside the gene matches. Germline loops: CDR1 SGHNT, CDR2 YYREEE (reference sequence). The length of the CDR3 is 15 residues. The CDR3 DNA follows: TGTGCCAGCAGCTCTGGGGGACAGTCGGCCACTGAAGCTTTCTTT. Its translation is CASSSGGQSATEAFF.

The gene calls are TRBV7-8 and TRBJ2-5; 9 bases map to TRBD1. Matching the DNA end better, TRBJ2-7 makes the J call doubtful. Germline V gene lookup returns CDR1 SGHVS and CDR2 FQNEAQ. This CDR3 has 15 amino acids. Here the CDR3 DNA reads TGTGCCAGCACCACTTTAGGACAGGGGTCGTACGAGCAGTACTTC. This gives the protein CASTTLGQGSYEQYF.

V gene TRBV5-1 combines with J gene TRBJ2-3, with 8 positions matching TRBD2. Germline V gene sequence: CDR1 SGHRS, CDR2 YFSETQ. The CDR3 is 14 amino acids. Losses at the gene ends were 5 bases for V and 0 bases for J; bases not matched to a gene: 2. CDR3 nucleotides: TGCGCCAGCAGATCTAGCGGGAGCACAGATACGCAGTATTTT. Protein product: CASRSSGSTDTQYF.

The chain combines TRBV6-1 with TRBJ2-7; D is undetermined. In germline, CDR1 is MNHNS, CDR2 SASEGT. The V end lost 6 bases, the J end lost 2 bases, and 5 bases lay between the germline ends. This CDR3 is 11 amino acids long. The CDR3 spells CASRFTYEQYF. In DNA form, the CDR3 reads TGTGCCAGCAGGTTCACCTACGAGCAGTACTTC.

This clone showed up just a few times. The rearrangement joins TRBV5-6 to TRBJ1-1; 8 bases map to TRBD1. The J segment lost 5 bases and the V segment lost 9 bases, leaving 6 bases of the junction unmatched. Germline CDR1 reads SGHDT; CDR2 reads YYEEEE. This CDR3 has 12 amino acids. The CDR3 nucleotides read TGTGCCATGACGACAGGGGAGACTGAAGCTTTCTTT. This codes for CAMTTGETEAFF.

The rearrangement joins TRBV6-6 to TRBJ1-1, with TRBD1 matching 9 bases. The CDR3 is made up of 13 amino acids. The V segment lost 5 bases and the J segment 7 bases; nucleotides outside the gene matches: 5. Germline V gene sequence: CDR1 MNHNY, CDR2 SVGAGI (reference sequence). The CDR3 coding sequence is TGTGCCAGCAGTGTGGGACAGGGTGGTGAAGCTTTCTTT. Protein: CASSVGQGGEAFF.

Points on this clone: Other DNA sequences in this specimen translate into the identical CDR3. The chain combines TRBV6-5 with TRBJ2-7; D gene ambiguous. V was clipped by 2 bases and J by 0 bases, with 5 bases between them. This CDR3 has 13 residues. The V gene's germline CDR1 is MNHEY and CDR2 SVGAGI. CDR3 sequence: CASSYRSSYEQYF. CDR3 coding DNA: TGTGCCAGCAGTTACAGGAGCTCCTACGAGCAGTACTTC.

V usage is TRBV9 and J usage is TRBJ2-7; TRBD1 matches 7 bases. Germline V gives CDR1 SGDLS, CDR2 YYNGEE. This CDR3 region has 14 residues. V lost 3 bases, J lost 6 bases, and 9 bases stayed unmatched. The CDR3 bases are TGTGCCAGCAGCGCGGAGACAGGGTCCCTCGAGCAGTACTTC. Amino acid sequence: CASSAETGSLEQYF.

The chain couples TRBV4-2 to TRBJ2-5, with 7 bases fitting TRBD1. CDR1 is LGHNA and CDR2 is YNFKEQ in the germline V gene. This CDR3 contains 14 residues. With V trimmed by 1 base and J by 7 bases, 6 bases remained unmatched. In DNA, the CDR3 is TGTGCCAGCAGCCAAGTTAACAGGGACAGGACCCAGTACTTC. It specifies CASSQVNRDRTQYF.

The chain links TRBV19 to TRBJ1-5; TRBD1 matches 10 bases. Germline V gene sequence: CDR1 LNHDA, CDR2 SQIVND (reference sequence). V lost 9 bases and J lost 0; bases outside the gene matches: 14. The CDR3 has 18 residues. The CDR3 loop reads CASPIPGDRGYSNQPQHF. CDR3 nucleotide sequence: TGTGCCAGCCCAATACCCGGGGACAGGGGTTATAGCAATCAGCCCCAGCATTTT.

The gene calls are TRBV7-8 and TRBJ2-1; 13 nucleotides match TRBD2. This CDR3 is 19 amino acids long. Germline loops: CDR1 SGHVS, CDR2 FQNEAQ. The J segment lost 0 bases and the V segment lost 3 bases, leaving 8 bases of the junction unmatched. Here the CDR3 DNA reads TGTGCCAGCAGCTTGCCGACTAGCGGGGGGCCTAGCTCCTACAATGAGCAGTTCTTC. Its translation is CASSLPTSGGPSSYNEQFF.

V and J are TRBV5-1 and TRBJ1-1; 8 bases are a match to TRBD1. The CDR3 is made up of 13 amino acids. Germline loops: CDR1 SGHRS, CDR2 YFSETQ. V shed 0 bases, J shed 10 bases, and the junction held 5 bases outside the gene matches. CDR3 coding DNA: TGCGCCAGCAGCTTGGGACGTGGGACAGGAGCTTTCTTT. This encodes CASSLGRGTGAFF.